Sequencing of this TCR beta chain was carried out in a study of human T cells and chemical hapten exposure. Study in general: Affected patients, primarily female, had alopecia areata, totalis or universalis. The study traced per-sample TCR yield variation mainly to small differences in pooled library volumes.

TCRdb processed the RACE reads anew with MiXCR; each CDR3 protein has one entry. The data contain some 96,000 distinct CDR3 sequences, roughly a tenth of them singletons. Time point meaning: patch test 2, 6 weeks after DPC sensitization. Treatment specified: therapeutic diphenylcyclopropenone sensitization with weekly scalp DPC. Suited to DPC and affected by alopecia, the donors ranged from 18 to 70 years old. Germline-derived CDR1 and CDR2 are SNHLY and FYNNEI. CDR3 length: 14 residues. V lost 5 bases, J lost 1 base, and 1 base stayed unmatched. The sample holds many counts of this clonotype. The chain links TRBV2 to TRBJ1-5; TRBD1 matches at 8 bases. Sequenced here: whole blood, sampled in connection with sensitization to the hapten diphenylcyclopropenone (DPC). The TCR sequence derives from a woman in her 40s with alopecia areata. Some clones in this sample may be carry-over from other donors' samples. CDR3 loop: CASSRTGSNQPQHF. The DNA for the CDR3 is TGTGCCAGCAGTCGGACAGGGAGCAATCAGCCCCAGCATTTT.